This entry is about one T cell receptor (beta chain). Assay used: immunoSEQ multiplex PCR; TCRdb lists only in-frame clones, some missing. The sample holds 70,000 to 75,000 clones; roughly four fifths are singletons and the top ten take 4% to 6%. V was clipped by 0 bases and J by 4 bases, with 16 bases between them. Per germline, CDR1 MNHEY and CDR2 SVGAGI. This CDR3 is 16 amino acids long. This sample stems from a study of OX40 agonist ivuxolimab in advanced cancers. The sequences come from CD4+ or CD8+ T cells sorted from blood, collected in a trial of the OX40 agonist ivuxolimab. V gene TRBV6-5 combines with J gene TRBJ2-7; D is perhaps TRBD1 (7 bases). The sequence derives from an adult with an advanced solid tumor such as melanoma, head and neck, liver or kidney cancer. CDR3 bases: TGTGCCAGCAGTTACTCGAGTGGAGGGGGCGCTTACGAGCAGTACTTC. Its translation: CASSYSSGGGAYEQYF.